The 8 T cell receptor beta chains below come from one sample, sequenced in a study of T cell clones after liver transplantation. Only in-frame clones appear in the TCRdb table, and some are missing; sequencing was by immunoSEQ multiplex PCR. There are approximately 50,000 clones in the sample; more than 65% occur only once, and 9.9% lies in the top ten. Sequencing used CD4+ T cells from blood, obtained more than 53 months after liver transplant. The receptors originated from a human patient who received a liver transplant. Some T cells may originate from the graft donor.

The V gene is TRBV18, the J gene TRBJ2-1; 10 positions agree with TRBD1. Germline V gives CDR1 KGHSH, CDR2 LQKENI. J was trimmed by 7 bases and V by 4 bases; bases with no gene match: 10. CDR3 length equals 16 residues. CDR3 loop: CASSLLPGTGANEQFF. The CDR3 DNA is TGTGCCAGCTCACTCCTGCCGGGGACAGGGGCAAATGAGCAGTTCTTC.

The chain employs TRBV2 and TRBJ2-6; no reliable D call. The CDR3 has 16 amino acids. V was shortened by 4 bases and J by 0 bases, with 10 bases between the two germline ends. The V gene's germline CDR1 is SNHLY and CDR2 FYNNEI. The CDR3 DNA follows: TGTGCCAGCAGTGTGACACCGATCTCTGGGGCCAACGTCCTGACTTTC. Protein product: CASSVTPISGANVLTF.

V usage is TRBV5-1 and J usage is TRBJ1-4; D gene ambiguous. This CDR3 spans 14 amino acids. Between the trimmed V and J ends, which lost 2 bases and 6 bases, there was a span of 11 bases. The germline gives CDR1 SGHRS, CDR2 YFSETQ. CDR3 nucleotides: TGCGCCAGCAGCTTAGTAACTAGAGATGAAAAACTGTTTTTT. Its translation: CASSLVTRDEKLFF.

This clone was observed a handful of times. The gene calls are TRBV6-1 and TRBJ1-2, with D uncertain. The CDR3 sequence is 14 residues long. The germline V gene has CDR1 MNHNS and CDR2 SASEGT. The ends were cut back, 2 bases at V and 1 base at J, with 8 bases in the middle. This CDR3 reads CASSELQDNYGYTF. The CDR3 DNA follows: TGTGCCAGCAGTGAACTCCAGGATAACTATGGCTACACCTTC.

The chain has TRBV28 and TRBJ2-7; D is perhaps TRBD1 or TRBD2 (5 bases each). The V end lost 6 bases, the J end lost 3 bases, and 12 bases lay between the germline ends. This CDR3 spans 13 amino acids. Germline V gene data show CDR1 as MDHEN and CDR2 as SYDVKM. CDR3 region: CASRNGGSYEQYF. The CDR3 nucleotides read TGTGCCAGCAGGAATGGGGGTAGCTACGAGCAGTACTTC.

The chain employs TRBV7-8 and TRBJ2-2; D possibly corresponds to TRBD2 (6 bases). The CDR3 has 15 residues. Deletions cut 5 bases from V and 0 bases from J, with 10 bases between. Germline V CDR1 and CDR2: SGHVS, FQNEAQ. DNA of the CDR3: TGTGCCAGCAGCCCCGGGACTGCGAACACCGGGGAGCTGTTTTTT. This translates into CASSPGTANTGELFF.

V is TRBV20-1 and J is TRBJ1-1; no firm D call. This CDR3 is 11 amino acids long. Per germline, CDR1 DFQATT and CDR2 SNEGSKA (reference sequence). V dropped 3 bases and J dropped 8 bases, with 10 bases sitting between them. CDR3 nucleotide sequence: TGCAGTGCTAGGCATGAGTTGGAAGCTTTCTTT. Its protein product is CSARHELEAFF.

V and J are TRBV2 and TRBJ2-3; maybe TRBD1 (5 bases). The CDR3 covers 15 residues. Germline V CDR1 and CDR2: SNHLY, FYNNEI. Trimming removed 1 base at V and 3 bases at J, with 11 bases between. Here the CDR3 DNA reads TGTGCCAGCAGTGAAGGGCAGGGATTGACAGATACGCAGTATTTT. It yields the protein CASSEGQGLTDTQYF.